These T cell receptor beta chains were read from a single sample in a study of CD8 T cells in Susac syndrome. TCRdb fed the immunoSEQ multiplex PCR reads into MiXCR, producing one record per CDR3 protein. The sample includes a few hundred thousand distinct CDR3 sequences, approximately 85% of them seen just once. Input material: CD8+ T cells from PBMCs. The receptors stem from a human donor with multiple sclerosis. The CDR3 runs from the conserved cysteine through the conserved F or W. Fields, in order: clone size, D gene, J gene, V gene, CDR3 protein, CDR3 DNA. D genes are given only for firm matches. Size values are once, few and many counts, or a class for expanded clones, and some rows have none.

>.|TRBD1|TRBJ2-7|TRBV12-3/TRBV12-4
CASSKPGQTYEQYF
TGTGCCAGCAGTAAGCCGGGACAGACCTACGAGCAGTACTTC
>.|.|TRBJ2-1|TRBV5-6
CASSLSRAVLDEQFF
TGTGCCAGCAGCTTGTCTCGGGCGGTGCTGGATGAGCAGTTCTTC
>.|TRBD2|TRBJ2-7|TRBV5-6
CASSFALADYEQYF
TGTGCCAGCAGCTTCGCTCTAGCGGACTACGAGCAGTACTTC
>.|.|TRBJ2-7|TRBV11-2
CASSSPLTSEQYF
TGTGCCAGCAGCTCGCCCCTAACGTCCGAGCAGTACTTC
>once|.|TRBJ1-2|TRBV5-1
CASSSSNDMDSRGYTF
TGCGCCAGCAGCTCGAGCAACGATATGGACAGTCGCGGCTACACCTTC
>.|.|TRBJ2-3|TRBV14
CASSPRLGLNPSTDTQYF
TGTGCCAGCAGCCCCCGGTTGGGACTGAACCCTAGCACAGATACGCAGTATTTT
>.|TRBD2|TRBJ2-7|TRBV3-1
CASSHQREVTYEQYF
TGTGCCAGCAGCCACCAGCGGGAGGTCACCTACGAGCAGTACTTC
>.|TRBD1|TRBJ2-7|TRBV15
CATSSTGTGGREQYF
TGTGCCACCAGCAGTACCGGGACAGGGGGCCGCGAGCAGTACTTC
>.|.|TRBJ2-7|TRBV7-8
CASSLPFVTNYEQYF
TGTGCCAGCAGCTTACCATTTGTTACAAATTACGAGCAGTACTTC
>.|TRBD2|TRBJ2-2|TRBV19
CASSSGTSGTGELFF
TGTGCCAGTAGTAGCGGAACTAGCGGCACCGGGGAGCTGTTTTTT
>few|.|TRBJ1-3|TRBV19
CASSIDFSPRPGNTIYF
TGTGCCAGTAGTATAGATTTCTCCCCCCGGCCTGGAAACACCATATATTTT
>.|TRBD1|TRBJ2-1|TRBV28
CASRPTTGGLGEQFF
TGTGCCAGCAGGCCAACAACAGGGGGCCTCGGGGAGCAGTTCTTC
>.|.|TRBJ2-7|TRBV7-2
CASSSPLGLGRPGYEQYF
TGTGCCAGCAGCTCCCCACTTGGCCTCGGGAGACCCGGCTACGAGCAGTACTTC
>.|TRBD2|TRBJ2-1|TRBV5-4
CASSWIAGSSYNEQFF
TGTGCCAGCAGCTGGATAGCGGGGAGCTCCTACAATGAGCAGTTCTTC
>.|.|TRBJ1-1|TRBV6-6
CASGPTNTEAFF
TGTGCCAGTGGGCCAACGAACACTGAAGCTTTCTTT
>.|.|TRBJ2-6|TRBV4-3
CASSARRAPGLSGANVLTF
TGCGCCAGCAGCGCCCGCAGGGCCCCGGGTCTCTCTGGGGCCAACGTCCTGACTTTC
>.|.|TRBJ1-1|TRBV7-9
CASSFGTSTEAFF
TGTGCCAGCAGCTTTGGAACGAGCACTGAAGCTTTCTTT
>.|.|TRBJ2-5|TRBV25-1
CASSELGPRETQYF
TGTGCCAGCAGTGAATTGGGCCCCAGAGAGACCCAGTACTTC
>.|TRBD1|TRBJ2-6|TRBV7-6
CASSPDPWDSLSGANVLTF
TGTGCCAGCAGCCCCGATCCTTGGGACAGCCTCTCTGGGGCCAACGTCCTGACTTTC
>.|.|TRBJ2-3|TRBV6-5
CASSYGGAEASADTQYF
TGTGCCAGCAGTTACGGAGGGGCAGAGGCGTCCGCAGATACGCAGTATTTT
>few|.|TRBJ2-3|TRBV27
CASSGSTDTQYF
TGTGCCAGCAGTGGTAGCACAGATACGCAGTATTTT
>.|.|TRBJ2-1|TRBV12-3/TRBV12-4
CASSIDNEQFF
TGTGCCAGCAGTATAGACAATGAGCAGTTCTTC
>.|TRBD2|TRBJ2-3|TRBV7-9
CASRTSGGTDTQYF
TGTGCCAGCAGAACTAGCGGTGGGACAGATACGCAGTATTTT
>.|TRBD2|TRBJ2-7|TRBV27
CASSSTLGLGVYEQYF
TGTGCCAGCAGTTCAACCCTCGGACTAGGAGTCTACGAGCAGTACTTC
>.|.|TRBJ2-7|TRBV10-2
CASSGWAIYEQYF
TGCGCCAGCAGTGGCTGGGCTATCTACGAGCAGTACTTC
>once|.|TRBJ2-2|TRBV13
CASSRAGTNTGELFF
TGTGCCAGCAGCCGGGCAGGGACGAACACCGGGGAGCTGTTTTTT
>.|.|TRBJ2-5|TRBV7-9
CASRGTQETQYF
TGTGCCAGCCGAGGGACCCAAGAGACCCAGTACTTC
>.|.|TRBJ1-2|TRBV11-2
CASIKLDRVDYGYTF
TGTGCCAGCATTAAATTGGACAGAGTGGACTATGGCTACACCTTC
>.|TRBD2|TRBJ2-7|TRBV5-1
CASSLRIGGGLVAGLWGEQYF
TGCGCCAGCAGCTTGCGGATCGGCGGGGGTCTCGTTGCGGGACTATGGGGCGAGCAGTACTTC